The rows below give T cell receptor beta chains drawn from one sample of a study of cytomegalovirus exposure and HLA in healthy donors. Repertoires were generated with immunoSEQ multiplex PCR, while TCRdb's copy carries only in-frame clones and drops some. The sample has 100,000 or so clones; roughly 79% are singletons. The sample comprised PBMCs. These receptors came from a man between 40 and 49 years old in good health and CMV-seronegative. Each CDR3 is given with its conserved first and last residue.

v_call	j_call	cdr3_length	cdr3_aa
TRBV19	TRBJ1-5	12	CASQISNQPQHF
TRBV4-2	TRBJ1-3	17	CASSQDGLSFSGNTIYF
TRBV7-2	TRBJ2-1	17	CASSLKGSGGRYNEQFF
TRBV5-5	TRBJ1-1	12	CASSLVLTEAFF
TRBV7-2	TRBJ1-2	16	CASSSGTGGSDYGYTF
TRBV19	TRBJ1-2	13	CASSIQGARGYTF
TRBV7-6	TRBJ2-1	14	CASSSPRIGDEQFF
TRBV10-1	TRBJ2-3	15	CASSRGQGASDTQYF
TRBV7-3	TRBJ2-1	15	CASSALSGGTGEQFF
TRBV19	TRBJ2-7	15	CASSSRQGARYEQYF
TRBV11-2	TRBJ2-7	15	CASSLGQGGSYEQYF
TRBV29-1	TRBJ1-2	13	CSVGVVTGRGYTF
TRBV6-4	TRBJ2-3	15	CASSDSSGGIDTQYF
TRBV5-1	TRBJ2-1	15	CASSQLSGGSYEQFF
TRBV11-3	TRBJ2-3	14	CASTTGVAGDTQYF
TRBV7-3	TRBJ1-1	13	CASSKTGGTEAFF
TRBV27	TRBJ2-2	17	CASSLASGVANTGELFF
TRBV10-3	TRBJ2-1	15	CAISRGETGDNEQFF
TRBV2	TRBJ1-1	14	CASSGNRPNTEAFF
TRBV9	TRBJ2-3	13	CASSKGSTDTQYF
TRBV18	TRBJ1-1	14	CASSPRSESTEAFF
TRBV28	TRBJ1-2	16	CASSPGDKRGSYGYTF
TRBV27	TRBJ1-5	16	CASSLNGGAGNQPQHF
TRBV10-1	TRBJ2-1	14	CASSSGTSGGPSFF
TRBV30	TRBJ2-3	15	CARSRSGGSTDTQYF
TRBV7-6	TRBJ2-1	15	CASSLVGGAYNEQFF
TRBV7-9	TRBJ2-1	16	CASSKLGGALENEQFF
TRBV5-1	TRBJ2-3	14	CASSPDPGADTQYF
TRBV7-2	TRBJ1-2	15	CASSPQGALDYGYTF
TRBV28	TRBJ2-1	16	CASLSRQASSYNEQFF
TRBV28	TRBJ1-6	13	CASTRVNNSPLHF
TRBV18	TRBJ2-3	13	CASSPDFTDTQYF
TRBV6-5	TRBJ1-5	13	CASSPQGNQPQHF
TRBV5-1	TRBJ2-7	13	CASSLREGREQYF
TRBV6-4	TRBJ1-2	15	CASRDSDRESYGYTF
TRBV5-1	TRBJ1-1	14	CASTPGTGISEAFF
TRBV27	TRBJ1-5	15	CASSQGQGGNQPQHF
TRBV5-8	TRBJ1-1	12	CASSRTGAEAFF
TRBV6-5	TRBJ2-3	13	CASRLPSTDTQYF
TRBV28	TRBJ2-2	14	CASRTQGSAGELFF
TRBV27	TRBJ2-3	15	CASSFIPTSTDTQYF
TRBV7-9	TRBJ1-1	14	CASSAGGSGHEAFF
TRBV15	TRBJ1-5	14	CATSREGDGGAQHF
TRBV5-4	TRBJ2-3	14	CASSLVIAPDTQYF
TRBV6-5	TRBJ1-1	13	CASSYSRNTEAFF
TRBV28	TRBJ2-2	19	CASSLCGLVRGTGVGELFF
TRBV6-4	TRBJ2-3	16	CASSRTSGRGGDTQYF
TRBV6-6	TRBJ1-5	14	CASSKQGPNQPQHF
TRBV27	TRBJ2-6	17	CASSRTGIPEGANVLTF
TRBV10-2	TRBJ2-3	16	CATRGGVGGRTDTQYF
TRBV10-2	TRBJ1-6	16	CASSESTRGRNSPLHF
TRBV7-2	TRBJ2-3	12	CASSPGGYTQYF